This TCR beta chain was obtained from a study of blood T cell repertoires in COVID-19. Study context: There were acute and convalescent COVID-19 samples, and they came from the United States, Italy and Spain.

Trimming at V came to 0 bases and at J to 5 bases, leaving 2 bases not matched to a gene. The CDR3 sequence is 16 residues long. Germline assignment: CDR1 SGHDT and CDR2 YYEEEE. Sequencing was performed with immunoSEQ multiplex PCR; in TCRdb, only in-frame clones are kept and a portion is missing. The repertoire consists of almost 350,000 clones, with roughly nine tenths occurring once and the leading ten covering less than 5%. What was sequenced was peripheral blood. J is TRBJ2-2 and V is TRBV5-6, with 12 bases fitting TRBD2. The sequence was collected from a woman aged 55-70 years with COVID-19, enrolled during active disease. CDR3 sequence: CASSLGLAGVTGELFF. In DNA form, the CDR3 reads TGTGCCAGCAGCTTGGGACTAGCGGGGGTGACCGGGGAGCTGTTTTTT.